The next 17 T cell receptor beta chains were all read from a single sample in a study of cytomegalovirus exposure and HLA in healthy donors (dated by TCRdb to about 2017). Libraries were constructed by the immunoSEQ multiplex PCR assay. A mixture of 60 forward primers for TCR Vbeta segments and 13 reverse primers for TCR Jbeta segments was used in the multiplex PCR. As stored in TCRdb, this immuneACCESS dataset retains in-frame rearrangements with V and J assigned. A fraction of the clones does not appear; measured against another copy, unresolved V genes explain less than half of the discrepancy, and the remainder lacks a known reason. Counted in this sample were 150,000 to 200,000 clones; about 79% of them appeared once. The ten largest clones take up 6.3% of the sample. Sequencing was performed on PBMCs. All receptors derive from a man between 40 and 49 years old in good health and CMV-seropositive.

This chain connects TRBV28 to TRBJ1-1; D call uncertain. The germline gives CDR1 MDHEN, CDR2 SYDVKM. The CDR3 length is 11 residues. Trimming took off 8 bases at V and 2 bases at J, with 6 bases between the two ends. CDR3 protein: CASDSNTEAFF. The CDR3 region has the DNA TGTGCCAGCGATAGCAACACTGAAGCTTTCTTT.

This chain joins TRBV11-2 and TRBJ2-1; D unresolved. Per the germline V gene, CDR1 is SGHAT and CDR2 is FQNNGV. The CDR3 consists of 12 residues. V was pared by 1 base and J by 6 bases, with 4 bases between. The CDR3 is CASSLVVNEQFF. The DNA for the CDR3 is TGTGCCAGCAGCTTAGTAGTCAATGAGCAGTTCTTC.

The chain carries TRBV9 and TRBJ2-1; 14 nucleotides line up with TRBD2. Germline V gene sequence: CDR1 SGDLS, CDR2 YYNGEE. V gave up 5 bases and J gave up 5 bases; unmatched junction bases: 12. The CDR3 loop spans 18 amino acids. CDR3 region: CASSAGLAGVGANNEQFF. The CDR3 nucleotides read TGTGCCAGCAGTGCGGGACTAGCGGGAGTGGGTGCGAACAATGAGCAGTTCTTC.

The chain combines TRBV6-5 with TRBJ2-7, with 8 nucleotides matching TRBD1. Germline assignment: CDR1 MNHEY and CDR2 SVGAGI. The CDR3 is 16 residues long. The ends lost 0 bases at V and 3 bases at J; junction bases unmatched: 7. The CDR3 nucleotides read TGTGCCAGCAGTTACTCACCCCCAGGACAGGGCTACGAGCAGTACTTC. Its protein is CASSYSPPGQGYEQYF.

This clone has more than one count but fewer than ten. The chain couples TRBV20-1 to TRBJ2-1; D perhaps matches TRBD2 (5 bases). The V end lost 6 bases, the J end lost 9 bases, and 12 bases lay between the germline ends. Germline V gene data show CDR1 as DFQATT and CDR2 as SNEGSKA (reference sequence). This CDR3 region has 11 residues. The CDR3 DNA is TGCAGTGCCTCCCGCGGGCCTGAGCAGTTCTTC. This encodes CSASRGPEQFF.

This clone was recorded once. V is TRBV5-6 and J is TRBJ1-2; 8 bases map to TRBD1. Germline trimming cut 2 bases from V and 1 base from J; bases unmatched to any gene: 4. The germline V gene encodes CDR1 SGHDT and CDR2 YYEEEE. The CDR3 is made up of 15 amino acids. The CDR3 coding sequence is TGTGCCAGCAGCTTCGGGACAGGAATTAACTATGGCTACACCTTC. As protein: CASSFGTGINYGYTF.

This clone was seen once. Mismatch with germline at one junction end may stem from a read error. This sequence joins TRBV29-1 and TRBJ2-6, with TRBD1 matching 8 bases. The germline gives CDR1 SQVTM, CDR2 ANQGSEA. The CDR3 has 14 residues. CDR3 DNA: TGCAGCGTCCCGGACAGGGCAGGGGCCAACGGCCTGACTTTC. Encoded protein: CSVPDRAGANGLTF.

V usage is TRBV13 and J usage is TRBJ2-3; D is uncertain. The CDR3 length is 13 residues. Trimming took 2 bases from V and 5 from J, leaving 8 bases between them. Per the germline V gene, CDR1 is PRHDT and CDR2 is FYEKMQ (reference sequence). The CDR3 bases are TGTGCCAGCAGCTTATCCCTCAGAGATACGCAGTATTTT. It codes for CASSLSLRDTQYF. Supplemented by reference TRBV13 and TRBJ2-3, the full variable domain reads AAGVIQSPRHLIKEKRETATLKCYPIPRHDTVYWYQQGPGQDPQFLISFYEKMQSDKGSIPDRFSAQQFSDYHSELNMSSLELGDSALYFCASSLSLRDTQYFGPGTRLTVL.

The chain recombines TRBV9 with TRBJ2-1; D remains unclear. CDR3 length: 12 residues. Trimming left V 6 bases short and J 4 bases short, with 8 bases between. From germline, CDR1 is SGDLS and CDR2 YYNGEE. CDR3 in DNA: TGTGCCAGCAATTCAGGATACAATGAGCAGTTCTTC. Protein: CASNSGYNEQFF.

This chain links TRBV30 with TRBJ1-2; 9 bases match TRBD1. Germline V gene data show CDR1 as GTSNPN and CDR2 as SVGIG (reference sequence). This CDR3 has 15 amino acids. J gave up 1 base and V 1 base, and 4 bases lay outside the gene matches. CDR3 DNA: TGTGCCTGGAGTGGGCGGACAGGGGTTAACTATGGCTACACCTTC. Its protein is CAWSGRTGVNYGYTF.

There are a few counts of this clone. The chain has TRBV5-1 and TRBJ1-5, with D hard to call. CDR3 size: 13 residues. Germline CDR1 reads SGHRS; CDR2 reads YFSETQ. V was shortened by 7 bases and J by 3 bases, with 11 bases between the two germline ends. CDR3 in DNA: TGCGCCAGCTCAGTCACCTCCAATCAGCCCCAGCATTTT. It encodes CASSVTSNQPQHF. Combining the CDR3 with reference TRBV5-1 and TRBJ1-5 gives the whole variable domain KAGVTQTPRYLIKTRGQQVTLSCSPISGHRSVSWYQQTPGQGLQFLFEYFSETQRNKGNFPGRFSGRQFSNSRSEMNVSTLELGDSALYLCASSVTSNQPQHFGDGTRLSIL.

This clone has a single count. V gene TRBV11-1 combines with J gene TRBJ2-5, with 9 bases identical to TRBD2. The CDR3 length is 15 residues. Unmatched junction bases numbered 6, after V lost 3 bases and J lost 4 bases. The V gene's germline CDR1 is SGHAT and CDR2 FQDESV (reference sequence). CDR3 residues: CASSFSGRGGETQYF. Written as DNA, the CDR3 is TGTGCCAGCAGCTTTAGCGGGAGAGGGGGAGAGACCCAGTACTTC.

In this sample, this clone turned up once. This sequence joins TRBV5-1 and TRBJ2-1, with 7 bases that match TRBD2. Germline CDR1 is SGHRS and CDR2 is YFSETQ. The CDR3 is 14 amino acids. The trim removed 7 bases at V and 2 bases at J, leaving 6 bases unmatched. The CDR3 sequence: CASRRGGPYNEQFF. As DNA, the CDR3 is TGCGCCAGCCGAAGGGGAGGGCCCTACAATGAGCAGTTCTTC.

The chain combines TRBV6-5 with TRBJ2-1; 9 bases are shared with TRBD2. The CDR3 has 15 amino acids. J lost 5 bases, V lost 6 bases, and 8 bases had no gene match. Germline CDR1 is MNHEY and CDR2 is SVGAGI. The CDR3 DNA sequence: TGTGCCAGCAGACCGCCGGGACTAGCCAACAATGAGCAGTTCTTC. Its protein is CASRPPGLANNEQFF.

Here the CDR3 DNA reads TGTGCCAGCAGCTTGGAACGGACTCACTATGGCTACACCTTC. It encodes CASSLERTHYGYTF. The chain employs TRBV5-4 and TRBJ1-2; D is ambiguous. Germline V CDR1 and CDR2: SGHNT, YYREEE (reference sequence). The CDR3 consists of 14 residues. V was pared by 0 bases and J by 3 bases, with 9 bases between.

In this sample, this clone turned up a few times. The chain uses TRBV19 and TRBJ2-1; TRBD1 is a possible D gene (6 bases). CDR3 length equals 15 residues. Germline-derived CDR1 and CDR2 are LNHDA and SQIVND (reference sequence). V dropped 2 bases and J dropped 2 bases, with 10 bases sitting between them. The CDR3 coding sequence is TGTGCCAGTAGTATACTGGGGGCTACCTACAATGAGCAGTTCTTC. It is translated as CASSILGATYNEQFF. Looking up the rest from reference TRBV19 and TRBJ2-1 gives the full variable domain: DGGITQSPKYLFRKEGQNVTLSCEQNLNHDAMYWYRQDPGQGLRLIYYSQIVNDFQKGDIAEGYSVSREKKESFPLTVTSAQKNPTAFYLCASSILGATYNEQFFGPGTRLTVL.

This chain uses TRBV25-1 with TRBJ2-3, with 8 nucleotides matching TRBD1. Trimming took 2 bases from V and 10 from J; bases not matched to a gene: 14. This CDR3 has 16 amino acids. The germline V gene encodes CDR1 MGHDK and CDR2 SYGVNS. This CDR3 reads CASSEPPPSDREAQYF. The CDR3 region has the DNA TGTGCCAGCAGTGAACCCCCACCCTCGGACAGGGAGGCGCAGTATTTT.